This T cell receptor (beta chain) emerged from a study of preoperative IRX-2 immunotherapy in early breast cancer. In germline, CDR1 is SGDLS, CDR2 YYNGEE. This CDR3 has 16 residues. V shed 4 bases, J shed 4 bases, and the junction held 7 bases outside the gene matches. Measured with immunoSEQ multiplex PCR; TCRdb has only the in-frame clones, and not every one. This table holds 23,000 or so clones, around 89% found once. The treatment denotes: preoperative locoregional IRX-2 cytokine immunotherapy. The sequence was collected from a human donor with breast cancer. The sample in question was tumor tissue, obtained after IRX-2 immunotherapy. The chain carries TRBV9 and TRBJ2-1; TRBD2 aligns across 11 bases. As DNA, the CDR3 is TGTGCCAGCAGCCCCTCGACTAGCGGGGATTACAATGAGCAGTTCTTC. It translates to CASSPSTSGDYNEQFF.